Listed below are T cell receptor beta chains from one sample, sequenced in a study of blood T cell repertoires in COVID-19. Method: immunoSEQ multiplex PCR; TCRdb's copy keeps in-frame clones and lacks some. Of 250,000 or so clones in the sample, roughly 90% are singletons; the top ten hold 2.5% to 3.5%. The sequenced material came from peripheral blood. These receptor sequences come from a woman in her sixties or seventies with acute or convalescent COVID-19. Each CDR3 is given with its conserved first and last residue. The D gene is left open where the match is weak. Clone size is given for some rows only: seen once, a few or many times, or a class if the clone is expanded.

j_call,cdr3_length,clone_size,v_call,d_call,cdr3_aa,cdr3_nt
TRBJ2-7,15,once,TRBV7-9,NA,CASSGDVGANYEQYF,TGTGCCAGCAGCGGCGACGTAGGGGCCAACTACGAGCAGTACTTC
TRBJ2-5,11,NA,TRBV6-1,NA,CASNDGLAQYF,TGTGCCAGCAACGACGGGTTAGCCCAGTACTTC
TRBJ2-1,16,NA,TRBV3-1/TRBV3-2,TRBD2,CASSPAGTSGYNEQFF,TGTGCCAGCAGCCCCGCCGGGACTAGCGGATACAATGAGCAGTTCTTC
TRBJ2-7,13,NA,TRBV6-5,NA,CASSRTDSYEQYF,TGTGCCAGCAGTAGGACAGACTCCTACGAGCAGTACTTC
TRBJ2-7,18,NA,TRBV28,TRBD2,CASRYPAQTSGISYEQYF,TGTGCCAGCAGGTATCCAGCCCAGACTAGCGGTATTTCCTACGAGCAGTACTTC
TRBJ2-3,16,once,TRBV18,NA,CASSQTPEWGTDTQYF,TGTGCCAGCTCACAAACACCGGAGTGGGGCACAGATACGCAGTATTTT
TRBJ2-7,14,few,TRBV5-4,TRBD2,CASSRRTSGYEQYF,TGTGCCAGCAGCCGTCGGACTAGCGGTTACGAGCAGTACTTC
TRBJ1-3,16,NA,TRBV3-1/TRBV3-2,TRBD1,CASSPGGDRAGNTIYF,TGTGCCAGCAGCCCCGGAGGGGACAGGGCCGGAAACACCATATATTTT
TRBJ2-6,18,NA,TRBV9,TRBD2,CASSVALGGYSGANVLTF,TGTGCCAGCAGCGTAGCTCTGGGGGGGTACTCTGGGGCCAACGTCCTGACTTTC
TRBJ2-5,14,NA,TRBV19,TRBD1,CASSISDRGGTQYF,TGTGCCAGTAGTATCTCTGACAGGGGGGGGACCCAGTACTTC
TRBJ1-1,16,NA,TRBV27,NA,CASSYTRGAWSTEAFF,TGTGCCAGCTCTTACACTCGGGGGGCATGGAGCACTGAAGCTTTCTTT
TRBJ2-3,11,NA,TRBV5-4,NA,CASSRRDTQYF,TGTGCCAGCAGCCGCAGGGATACGCAGTATTTT
TRBJ2-7,16,NA,TRBV4-3,TRBD2,CASSQASTSGAYEQYF,TGCGCCAGCAGCCAAGCCAGCACTAGCGGAGCCTACGAGCAGTACTTC
TRBJ1-4,16,NA,TRBV4-1,TRBD1,CASSQAPTGGQEKLFF,TGCGCCAGCAGCCAAGCCCCAACAGGGGGCCAGGAAAAACTGTTTTTT
TRBJ1-2,14,once,TRBV5-1,TRBD1,CASSSRDSEYGYTF,TGCGCCAGCAGCTCCCGGGACAGTGAATATGGCTACACCTTC
TRBJ1-1,13,NA,TRBV19,TRBD1,CASRNRGGTEAFF,TGTGCCAGTAGGAACAGGGGAGGCACTGAAGCTTTCTTT
TRBJ2-3,17,NA,TRBV9,TRBD2,CASSPTTWAGGSDTQYF,TGTGCCAGCAGCCCTACGACTTGGGCGGGGGGGTCAGATACGCAGTATTTT
TRBJ2-5,16,NA,TRBV25-1,TRBD2,CASSEYRLAAQETQYF,TGTGCCAGCAGTGAATACAGACTAGCGGCCCAAGAGACCCAGTACTTC
TRBJ2-7,13,NA,TRBV4-3,NA,CASSIGLDYEQYF,TGCGCCAGCAGTATTGGGCTCGACTACGAGCAGTACTTC
TRBJ2-1,16,NA,TRBV11-3,NA,CASSLFYTELYNEQFF,TGTGCCAGCAGCTTATTTTACACGGAGCTTTACAATGAGCAGTTCTTC
TRBJ1-1,13,NA,TRBV11-2,NA,CASSLEAGAEAFF,TGTGCCAGCAGCTTAGAGGCAGGGGCTGAAGCTTTCTTT
TRBJ1-1,14,NA,TRBV10-3,TRBD1,CAISGTGGDTEAFF,TGTGCCATCAGTGGCACAGGGGGAGACACTGAAGCTTTCTTT
TRBJ2-7,13,few,TRBV2,NA,CAASGFGAYEQYF,TGTGCAGCCTCAGGGTTCGGAGCCTACGAGCAGTACTTC
TRBJ2-7,13,NA,TRBV11-2,NA,CASSLGYSYEQYF,TGTGCCAGCAGCTTAGGCTACTCCTACGAGCAGTACTTC
TRBJ2-3,16,NA,TRBV21-1,NA,CASSSLGLGPIDTQYF,TGTGCCAGCAGCAGCCTTGGACTTGGACCTATTGATACGCAGTATTTT
TRBJ1-4,15,NA,TRBV14,NA,CASSQDLQGREKLFF,TGTGCCAGCAGCCAAGATCTCCAGGGTCGGGAAAAACTGTTTTTT
TRBJ1-6,15,once,TRBV30,NA,CAWSNVGLGNSPLHF,TGTGCCTGGAGTAATGTGGGACTCGGTAATTCACCCCTCCACTTT
TRBJ2-7,14,NA,TRBV27,TRBD1,CASSPGQDHGEQYF,TGTGCCAGCAGTCCAGGACAGGATCATGGGGAGCAGTACTTC
TRBJ2-7,16,few,TRBV6-1,TRBD2,CASSETASGGPYEQYF,TGTGCCAGCAGTGAAACCGCTAGCGGGGGCCCCTACGAGCAGTACTTC
TRBJ2-7,15,NA,TRBV20-1,TRBD1,CSASSGTGNSYEQYF,TGCAGTGCTAGTTCCGGGACAGGGAACTCCTACGAGCAGTACTTC
TRBJ1-4,13,NA,TRBV6-5,TRBD1,CASRTGGSEKLFF,TGTGCCAGCAGAACAGGGGGGAGTGAAAAACTGTTTTTT
TRBJ1-1,15,NA,TRBV28,TRBD1,CASSEQGARGPEAFF,TGTGCCAGCAGTGAACAGGGGGCCCGCGGCCCTGAAGCTTTCTTT
TRBJ2-3,15,NA,TRBV3-1/TRBV3-2,NA,CASSQSGGSTDTQYF,TGTGCCAGCAGCCAATCTGGGGGGAGTACAGATACGCAGTATTTT
TRBJ2-2,16,NA,TRBV3-1/TRBV3-2,TRBD2,CASSQAGGPNTGELFF,TGTGCCAGCAGCCAGGCGGGAGGGCCTAATACCGGGGAGCTGTTTTTT
TRBJ1-5,15,NA,TRBV4-2,NA,CASSQGRQVFQPQHF,TGTGCCAGCAGCCAAGGACGACAGGTATTCCAGCCCCAGCATTTT
TRBJ2-5,15,NA,TRBV3-1/TRBV3-2,NA,CASSLRGAGPETQYF,TGTGCCAGCAGCCTCCGCGGGGCAGGGCCAGAGACCCAGTACTTC
TRBJ2-2,14,NA,TRBV7-2,TRBD1,CASSTTGATGELFF,TGTGCCAGCAGCACGACAGGGGCGACCGGGGAGCTGTTTTTT
TRBJ2-3,16,NA,TRBV25-1,TRBD1,CASSYGQEDYTDTQYF,TGTGCCAGCAGTTACGGACAGGAAGATTACACAGATACGCAGTATTTT
TRBJ2-2,14,NA,TRBV11-3,NA,CASSLGALAGELFF,TGTGCCAGCAGCTTGGGGGCACTAGCCGGGGAGCTGTTTTTT
TRBJ2-3,15,NA,TRBV11-2,TRBD2,CASSFSGGVEDTQYF,TGTGCCAGCAGCTTTAGCGGGGGGGTTGAAGATACGCAGTATTTT
TRBJ2-1,15,NA,TRBV12-5,TRBD2,CASGSASGRSNEQFF,TGTGCTAGTGGTTCTGCTAGCGGGAGGTCCAATGAGCAGTTCTTC
TRBJ2-7,13,NA,TRBV5-4,NA,CASTPDSSYEQYF,TGTGCCAGCACCCCGGACAGCTCCTACGAGCAGTACTTC
TRBJ1-5,14,NA,TRBV15,TRBD1,CATSTTDRAQPQHF,TGTGCCACCAGCACGACCGACAGGGCCCAGCCCCAGCATTTT
TRBJ2-1,15,NA,TRBV7-8,NA,CASSFRGGAWNEQFF,TGTGCCAGCAGCTTTAGGGGGGGGGCCTGGAATGAGCAGTTCTTC
TRBJ2-2,14,NA,TRBV6-5,NA,CASPTGTNTGELFF,TGTGCCAGCCCGACTGGCACGAACACCGGGGAGCTGTTTTTT
TRBJ1-1,16,NA,TRBV5-1,NA,CASSLDRTDMNTEAFF,TGCGCCAGCAGCTTGGATAGGACGGACATGAACACTGAAGCTTTCTTT
TRBJ1-1,13,NA,TRBV29-1,TRBD1,CSGNRGRSAEAFF,TGCAGCGGCAACAGGGGGCGGTCGGCTGAAGCTTTCTTT